The 7 T cell receptor beta chains in this list originate from one sample, sequenced in a study of vaccination and CD4 T cells after COVID-19. The treatment is: 10-day PBMC culture with coronavirus spike peptide pools or control peptides (ViraFEST assay). Cultured CD4+ T cells had their DNA profiled by the Oncomine TCR Beta short-read assay. MiXCR, run by TCRdb on the PCR reads, gives a single entry per CDR3 protein. The sample has 9,500 to 15,000 distinct CDR3 sequences, 75% seen once. Antigen specificity for these receptors is unknown. The sequencing sample was made of CD4+ T cells from blood, cultured in vitro. The receptors come from a human donor who had recovered from COVID-19.

The V call is TRBV7-2, the J call TRBJ1-1; D unresolved. Per the germline V gene, CDR1 is SGHTA and CDR2 is FQGNSA. The CDR3 runs to 11 residues. Trimming shortened V by 6 bases and J by 3 bases, and 5 bases separated the two germline ends. Here the CDR3 DNA reads TGTGCCAGCAGTTTTTACACTGAAGCTTTCTTT. Its protein product is CASSFYTEAFF.

About this clonotype itself: An end of the junction does not agree with germline; a read error may underlie this. Here the CDR3 reads CVSSLGSLGSYNSPLHF. DNA for the CDR3: TGTGTCAGCAGCTTAGGTTCTCTCGGCTCCTATAATTCACCCCTCCACTTT. This sequence joins TRBV7-2 and TRBJ1-6; D is ambiguous. Germline V gene sequence: CDR1 SGHTA, CDR2 FQGNSA. The CDR3 has 17 residues.

This clonotype was seen more than once but under ten times. The chain couples TRBV11-2 to TRBJ2-7; no clear D gene. This CDR3 is 14 amino acids long. The germline V gene has CDR1 SGHAT and CDR2 FQNNGV. Between the trimmed V and J ends, which lost 3 bases and 0 bases, there was a span of 9 bases. The CDR3 DNA follows: TGTGCCAGCAGCTTGGGCTTCAGCTCCTACGAGCAGTACTTC. Amino acid sequence: CASSLGFSSYEQYF.

The chain uses TRBV12-3 or TRBV12-4 and TRBJ1-2; D is perhaps TRBD1 (6 bases). V was shortened by 5 bases and J by 4 bases, with 14 bases between the two germline ends. There are 14 residues in the CDR3. DNA for the CDR3: TGTGCCAGCAGTCTCAGGACAGACAGCTATGGCTACACCTTC. Its translation: CASSLRTDSYGYTF.

V is TRBV7-2 and J is TRBJ2-5; D gene unclear. Germline V CDR1 and CDR2: SGHTA, FQGNSA. Trimming removed 0 bases from V and 3 bases from J, with 14 bases in between. The CDR3 totals 16 residues. The CDR3 protein is CASSLAGPGGEETQYF. As DNA, the CDR3 is TGTGCCAGCAGCTTAGCAGGGCCCGGCGGAGAAGAGACCCAGTACTTC. Full variable domain (remainder filled in from reference TRBV7-2 and TRBJ2-5): GAGVSQSPSNKVTEKGKDVELRCDPISGHTALYWYRQSLGQGLEFLIYFQGNSAPDKSGLPSDRFSAERTGGSVSTLTIQRTQQEDSAVYLCASSLAGPGGEETQYFGPGTRLLVL.

This clonotype came up a few times. This sequence joins TRBV15 and TRBJ1-5; D is unresolved. Per germline, CDR1 LNHNV and CDR2 YYDKDF (reference sequence). V dropped 8 bases and J dropped 1 base, with 15 bases sitting between them. The CDR3 has 15 amino acids. The CDR3 reads CATGPGGSSNQPQHF. The CDR3 DNA reads TGTGCCACCGGCCCAGGAGGGTCGAGCAATCAGCCCCAGCATTTT. The full variable domain, completed using reference TRBV15 and TRBJ1-5, is DAMVIQNPRYQVTQFGKPVTLSCSQTLNHNVMYWYQQKSSQAPKLLFHYYDKDFNNEADTPDNFQSRRPNTSFCFLDIRSPGLGDTAMYLCATGPGGSSNQPQHFGDGTRLSIL.

V gene TRBV20-1 combines with J gene TRBJ1-5; 7 bases match TRBD1. V lost 0 bases, J lost 1 base, and 12 bases stayed unmatched. CDR3 length: 18 amino acids. In germline, CDR1 is DFQATT, CDR2 SNEGSKA (reference sequence). This CDR3 is CSARDRKGGSLSNQPQHF. For the CDR3, the DNA is TGCAGTGCTAGAGATCGGAAAGGGGGCAGTTTGAGCAATCAGCCCCAGCATTTT.